One and the same sample provided the 25 T cell receptor beta chains below, sequenced in a study of technical replicates of blood from a handful of donors. Using immunoSEQ multiplex PCR, the repertoire was profiled, and TCRdb retains in-frame clones only, with some absent. The sample lists tens of thousands of clones, around 95% occurring once. The specimen sequenced was T cells isolated from PBMCs. Receptors were obtained from a human donor in good health.

This CDR3 reads CASSYSVMLSSYEQYF. CDR3 coding DNA: TGTGCCAGCAGTTACTCTGTTATGCTAAGCTCCTACGAGCAGTACTTC. The chain has TRBV6-5 and TRBJ2-7; D is undetermined. The V gene lost 0 bases and the J gene lost 0 bases, with 12 bases spanning the gap. This CDR3 is 16 amino acids long. CDR1 MNHEY and CDR2 SVGAGI come from the germline V gene.

J is TRBJ2-3 and V is TRBV29-1; 8 bases line up with TRBD1. The CDR3 is 14 residues long. Looked up from germline, CDR1 is SQVTM and CDR2 is ANQGSEA. J gave up 0 bases and V 7 bases, and 6 bases lay outside the gene matches. CDR3 in DNA: TGCAGCGGACGGGACAGGACTAGCACAGATACGCAGTATTTT. Protein product: CSGRDRTSTDTQYF.

This clone was recorded once. The rearrangement links TRBV18 to TRBJ1-4, with D hard to call. Per germline, CDR1 KGHSH and CDR2 LQKENI. V was pared by 0 bases and J by 4 bases, with 9 bases between. This CDR3 has 15 residues. Here the CDR3 reads CASSPPVGINEKLFF. The CDR3 DNA reads as TGTGCCAGCTCACCACCAGTGGGCATTAATGAAAAACTGTTTTTT.

The chain has TRBV11-2 and TRBJ2-1, with no clear D. Per the germline V gene, CDR1 is SGHAT and CDR2 is FQNNGV. CDR3 length: 13 amino acids. Trimming shortened V by 1 base and J by 3 bases, and 4 bases separated the two germline ends. The CDR3 reads CASSLARYNEQFF. CDR3 nucleotide sequence: TGTGCCAGCAGCTTAGCCCGCTACAATGAGCAGTTCTTC.

This rearrangement joins TRBV28 to TRBJ2-3; 10 nucleotides match TRBD1. Germline CDR1 reads MDHEN; CDR2 reads SYDVKM. V lost 2 bases and J lost 1; bases outside the gene matches: 0. The CDR3 sequence is 15 residues long. The CDR3 DNA is TGTGCCAGCAGTTTAGGGACAGGGGGCACAGATACGCAGTATTTT. This translates into CASSLGTGGTDTQYF.

A single count supports this clone. The chain joins TRBV9 to TRBJ2-1; 13 bases line up with TRBD2. The germline CDR1 and CDR2 sequences are SGDLS and YYNGEE. Trimming at V came to 4 bases and at J to 2 bases, leaving 9 bases not matched to a gene. The CDR3 length is 18 residues. The CDR3 DNA is TGTGCCAGCAGCTCCCGGACTAGCGGGAGTGGGACCTACAATGAGCAGTTCTTC. Amino acid sequence: CASSSRTSGSGTYNEQFF.

This clone was detected once. The genes are TRBV9 and TRBJ2-5, with a tentative D call TRBD2 (7 bases). V was trimmed by 4 bases and J by 4 bases, leaving 14 bases between them. The CDR3 consists of 14 residues. The germline CDR1 and CDR2 sequences are SGDLS and YYNGEE. DNA for the CDR3: TGTGCCAGCAGCCCATCTGGGGGGGCAGAGACCCAGTACTTC. Amino acid sequence: CASSPSGGAETQYF.

V usage is TRBV10-1 and J usage is TRBJ2-7; no clear D. CDR3 length equals 12 residues. CDR1 and CDR2 from the germline V gene are WNHNN and SYGVQD (reference sequence). V was shortened by 3 bases and J by 5 bases, with 8 bases between the two germline ends. CDR3 sequence reads: CASSEDVDEQYF. For the CDR3, the DNA is TGCGCCAGCAGTGAAGATGTAGACGAGCAGTACTTC.

The chain links TRBV29-1 to TRBJ1-2; 8 nucleotides align to TRBD1. Germline V lookup: CDR1 SQVTM, CDR2 ANQGSEA. The CDR3 loop spans 13 amino acids. V was clipped by 7 bases and J by 4 bases; unmatched bases: 8. The CDR3 protein is CSAATGQGYGYTF. The CDR3, as DNA: TGCAGCGCGGCGACCGGACAGGGCTATGGCTACACCTTC.

The rearrangement links TRBV7-9 to TRBJ1-2; D is ambiguous. Trimming took 3 bases from V and 4 from J, leaving 12 bases between them. The CDR3 sequence is 14 residues long. The germline V gene encodes CDR1 SEHNR and CDR2 FQNEAQ (reference sequence). The CDR3 sequence is CASSFSLESYGYTF. CDR3 nucleotides: TGTGCCAGCAGCTTTTCACTGGAGTCCTATGGCTACACCTTC.

This clone was seen a single time. This chain connects TRBV7-9 to TRBJ2-1; D remains ambiguous. CDR3 length: 13 residues. Between the trimmed V and J ends, which lost 8 bases and 10 bases, there was a span of 18 bases. Germline V gives CDR1 SEHNR, CDR2 FQNEAQ (reference sequence). CDR3 residues: CASAVAAVDEQFF. In nucleotides, the CDR3 is TGTGCCAGCGCGGTTGCAGCTGTCGACGAGCAGTTCTTC.

This chain joins TRBV6-5 and TRBJ1-1; 8 bases line up with TRBD1. Germline V lookup: CDR1 MNHEY, CDR2 SVGAGI. This CDR3 spans 15 amino acids. Trimming removed 7 bases from V and 1 base from J; junction bases left unmatched: 8. CDR3 sequence: CASTVPGTGNTEAFF. The CDR3 coding sequence is TGTGCCAGCACGGTCCCCGGGACAGGGAACACTGAAGCTTTCTTT.

The chain employs TRBV5-1 and TRBJ2-7; tentatively, D is TRBD2 (6 bases). The CDR3 sequence is 19 residues long. Germline V lookup: CDR1 SGHRS, CDR2 YFSETQ. The V gene lost 4 bases and the J gene lost 3 bases, with 29 bases spanning the gap. CDR3 amino acids: CASSLYDLPLRGDHYEQYF. The CDR3 region has the DNA TGCGCCAGCAGCCTGTACGACTTGCCTCTCCGCGGGGATCACTACGAGCAGTACTTC. Full variable domain (rest looked up from reference TRBV5-1 and TRBJ2-7): KAGVTQTPRYLIKTRGQQVTLSCSPISGHRSVSWYQQTPGQGLQFLFEYFSETQRNKGNFPGRFSGRQFSNSRSEMNVSTLELGDSALYLCASSLYDLPLRGDHYEQYFGPGTRLTVT.

V and J are TRBV13 and TRBJ2-7; D possibly corresponds to TRBD2 (5 bases). CDR1 is PRHDT and CDR2 is FYEKMQ in the germline V gene (reference sequence). V lost 2 bases and J lost 6, with 14 bases in between. CDR3 length: 14 amino acids. The CDR3 bases are TGTGCCAGCAGCTTATTGGCTAGCCTCGCCGAGCAGTACTTC. Translating gives CASSLLASLAEQYF.

The V gene is TRBV20-1, the J gene TRBJ2-7; D possibly corresponds to TRBD1 (5 bases). This CDR3 is 11 amino acids long. V lost 5 bases and J 2 bases, leaving 7 bases between the germline ends. Germline values: CDR1 DFQATT, CDR2 SNEGSKA (reference sequence). The DNA of the CDR3 is TGCAGTGCTCTGACAGCCTACGAGCAGTACTTC. Translation: CSALTAYEQYF.

This clone was counted a single time. The rearrangement links TRBV5-1 to TRBJ2-7, with D perhaps TRBD2 (5 bases). Trimming shortened V by 4 bases and J by 5 bases, and 13 bases separated the two germline ends. CDR3 length: 13 amino acids. Germline lookup yields CDR1 SGHRS and CDR2 YFSETQ. CDR3 in amino acids: CASSPRGRDEQYF. CDR3 sequence (DNA): TGCGCCAGCAGCCCTCGGGGAAGGGACGAGCAGTACTTC.

The rearrangement joins TRBV11-1 to TRBJ1-2, with 7 bases aligning to TRBD1. CDR3 length: 14 residues. Germline lookup yields CDR1 SGHAT and CDR2 FQDESV (reference sequence). Trimming removed 5 bases from V and 3 bases from J; junction bases left unmatched: 6. The CDR3 reads CASSLYRGDYGYTF. The CDR3 DNA reads TGTGCCAGCAGCCTCTACAGGGGCGACTATGGCTACACCTTC.

This chain uses TRBV5-6 with TRBJ2-1; 11 positions agree with TRBD2. V gave up 3 bases and J gave up 7 bases; unmatched junction bases: 6. Germline assignment: CDR1 SGHDT and CDR2 YYEEEE. The CDR3 sequence is 15 residues long. Written as DNA, the CDR3 is TGTGCCAGCAGCTACCTAGCGGGAGGAGGAAATGAGCAGTTCTTC. Encoded protein: CASSYLAGGGNEQFF.

A single count supports this clone. J is TRBJ1-1 and V is TRBV7-9; no clear D. This CDR3 region has 15 residues. CDR1 and CDR2 (germline): SEHNR, FQNEAQ (reference sequence). Trimming cost V 1 base and J 0 bases, with 9 bases left between them. CDR3 nucleotide sequence: TGTGCCAGCAGCTTAGGCCCGGGGATGAACACTGAAGCTTTCTTT. This gives the protein CASSLGPGMNTEAFF.

The chain is built from TRBV15 and TRBJ2-3, with TRBD2 matching over 12 bases. Looked up from germline, CDR1 is LNHNV and CDR2 is YYDKDF (reference sequence). The CDR3 consists of 18 residues. The J segment lost 0 bases and the V segment lost 4 bases, leaving 8 bases of the junction unmatched. The CDR3, as DNA: TGTGCCACCAGCACTACTAGCGGGAGGCCTCCTAGCACAGATACGCAGTATTTT. Protein product: CATSTTSGRPPSTDTQYF.

The V gene is TRBV7-6, the J gene TRBJ2-2, with 7 bases fitting TRBD2. The CDR3 contains 16 residues. V trimming: 2 bases; J trimming: 5 bases; junction bases outside the gene matches: 8. Germline CDR1 is SGHVS and CDR2 is FNYEAQ. The CDR3 loop is CASSLRAGEDTGELFF. The CDR3 nucleotides are TGTGCCAGCAGCTTAAGGGCGGGAGAAGATACCGGGGAGCTGTTTTTT.

This clone was detected only once. The rearrangement links TRBV18 to TRBJ2-5, with 11 bases aligning to TRBD1. There are 17 residues in the CDR3. In germline, CDR1 is KGHSH, CDR2 LQKENI. Germline trimming cut 4 bases from V and 5 bases from J; bases unmatched to any gene: 12. In DNA, the CDR3 is TGTGCCAGCTCACGGTCTGGGACAGGGGGAAATGATGAGACCCAGTACTTC. The encoded protein is CASSRSGTGGNDETQYF.

V is TRBV6-5 and J is TRBJ2-3; 7 nucleotides line up with TRBD2. V gave up 0 bases and J gave up 8 bases; unmatched junction bases: 2. The CDR3 covers 13 residues. Germline CDR1 reads MNHEY; CDR2 reads SVGAGI. This chain's CDR3 is CASSYSGRGTQYF. CDR3 nucleotide sequence: TGTGCCAGCAGTTACTCAGGGAGGGGTACGCAGTATTTT.

This rearrangement joins TRBV5-1 to TRBJ2-2, with D tentatively TRBD1 (5 bases). CDR1 is SGHRS, CDR2 YFSETQ, per germline. Trimming pared 1 base from V and 1 base from J, leaving 8 bases between. The CDR3 is 15 amino acids. The CDR3, as DNA: TGCGCCAGCAGCTTGTTCCAGGGGAACACCGGGGAGCTGTTTTTT. It encodes CASSLFQGNTGELFF.

This chain links TRBV10-3 with TRBJ2-7; TRBD2 might be the D (5 bases). V dropped 5 bases and J dropped 2 bases, with 19 bases sitting between them. The CDR3 loop spans 16 amino acids. The germline gives CDR1 ENHRY, CDR2 SYGVKD. The CDR3 DNA follows: TGTGCCATCAGTCCCTCCGCCGTCCTCGGGGCCTACGAGCAGTACTTC. This codes for CAISPSAVLGAYEQYF.